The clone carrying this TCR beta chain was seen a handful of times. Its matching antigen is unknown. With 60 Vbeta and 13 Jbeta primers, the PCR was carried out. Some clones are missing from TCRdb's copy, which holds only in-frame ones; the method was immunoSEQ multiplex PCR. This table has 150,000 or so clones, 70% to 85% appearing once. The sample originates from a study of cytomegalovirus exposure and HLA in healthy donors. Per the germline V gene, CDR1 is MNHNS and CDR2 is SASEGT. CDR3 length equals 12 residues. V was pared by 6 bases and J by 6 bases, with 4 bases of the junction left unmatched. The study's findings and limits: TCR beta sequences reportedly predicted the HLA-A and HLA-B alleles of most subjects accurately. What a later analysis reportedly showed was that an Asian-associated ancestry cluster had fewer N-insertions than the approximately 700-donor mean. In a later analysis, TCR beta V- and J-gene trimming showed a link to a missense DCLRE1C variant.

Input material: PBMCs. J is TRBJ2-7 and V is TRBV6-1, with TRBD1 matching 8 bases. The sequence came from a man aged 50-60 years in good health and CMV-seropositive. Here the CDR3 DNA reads TGTGCCAGCAGCGACAGGGGTTTCGAGCAGTACTTC. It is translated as CASSDRGFEQYF.